Detailed here is one TCR beta chain. Germline-derived CDR1 and CDR2 are SGDLS and YYNGEE. This CDR3 contains 15 residues. V lost 3 bases and J lost 3; bases outside the gene matches: 7. These data come from a study of blood T cell repertoires in COVID-19. Sequencing used immunoSEQ multiplex PCR; TCRdb keeps in-frame clones, though not all of them. The sample gives a few hundred thousand clones, about 90% of which show up once; roughly 2.9% is in the top ten. The receptor was isolated from a woman aged 50 to 60 who had been exposed to COVID-19. The chain carries TRBV9 and TRBJ2-5; 8 positions agree with TRBD1. The sample comprised PBMCs or T cells enriched from blood (not recorded which). CDR3: CASSADRGAEETQYF. CDR3 nucleotides: TGTGCCAGCAGCGCAGACAGGGGAGCGGAAGAGACCCAGTACTTC. The whole variable domain, remainder taken from reference TRBV9 and TRBJ2-5, is DSGVTQTPKHLITATGQRVTLRCSPRSGDLSVYWYQQSLDQGLQFLIQYYNGEERAKGNILERFSAQQFPDLHSELNLSSLELGDSALYFCASSADRGAEETQYFGPGTRLLVL.